This T cell receptor (beta chain) was recovered during a study of neoadjuvant anti-PD-1 for oral cavity cancer. As for the study in general: Patients without progression received a fourth nivolumab dose around day 43, then surgical resection on days 50-56. Findings of the study overall: Treg/Th17 ratio rose with pretreatment blood and fell with post-treatment tumor TCRbeta clonality.

Analysis of PBMCs was direct, with no culture step. Germline CDR1 SGHVS, CDR2 FQNEAQ. CDR3 length: 16 amino acids. Trimming cost V 5 bases and J 0 bases, with 13 bases left between them. In its sample, this clone was seen a few times. Its antigen is undetermined. The table came from immunoSEQ multiplex PCR; TCRdb's copy has only in-frame clones and leaves some out. Of some 16,000 clones in the sample, 60% to 80% were seen once. The source material was PBMCs, sampled before nivolumab (anti-PD-1) treatment. The chain couples TRBV7-8 to TRBJ1-4, with D possibly matching TRBD1 (5 bases). The receptor was isolated from a person between 40 and 80 years old with oral cavity squamous cell carcinoma. Here the CDR3 DNA reads TGTGCCAGCAGCCCCCGCCAGGGTGCAACTAATGAAAAACTGTTTTTT. The encoded protein is CASSPRQGATNEKLFF.